This T cell receptor beta chain was recovered during a study of blood T cell repertoires in COVID-19. This CDR3 comprises 15 residues. Germline V gene data show CDR1 as SGDLS and CDR2 as YYNGEE. J lost 7 bases, V lost 3 bases, and 12 bases had no gene match. The protocol was immunoSEQ multiplex PCR, while the TCRdb copy is restricted to in-frame clones and leaves out a portion. The sample gives some 100,000 clones, 90% of which show up once; approximately 5.1% is in the top ten. Material: peripheral blood. This sequence originates from a man in his fifties or sixties with acute or convalescent COVID-19. J is TRBJ2-7 and V is TRBV9; the match to TRBD1 covers 8 bases. The CDR3 sequence: CASSANQGALGEQYF. The CDR3, as DNA: TGTGCCAGCAGCGCGAACCAGGGGGCCCTCGGGGAGCAGTACTTC.